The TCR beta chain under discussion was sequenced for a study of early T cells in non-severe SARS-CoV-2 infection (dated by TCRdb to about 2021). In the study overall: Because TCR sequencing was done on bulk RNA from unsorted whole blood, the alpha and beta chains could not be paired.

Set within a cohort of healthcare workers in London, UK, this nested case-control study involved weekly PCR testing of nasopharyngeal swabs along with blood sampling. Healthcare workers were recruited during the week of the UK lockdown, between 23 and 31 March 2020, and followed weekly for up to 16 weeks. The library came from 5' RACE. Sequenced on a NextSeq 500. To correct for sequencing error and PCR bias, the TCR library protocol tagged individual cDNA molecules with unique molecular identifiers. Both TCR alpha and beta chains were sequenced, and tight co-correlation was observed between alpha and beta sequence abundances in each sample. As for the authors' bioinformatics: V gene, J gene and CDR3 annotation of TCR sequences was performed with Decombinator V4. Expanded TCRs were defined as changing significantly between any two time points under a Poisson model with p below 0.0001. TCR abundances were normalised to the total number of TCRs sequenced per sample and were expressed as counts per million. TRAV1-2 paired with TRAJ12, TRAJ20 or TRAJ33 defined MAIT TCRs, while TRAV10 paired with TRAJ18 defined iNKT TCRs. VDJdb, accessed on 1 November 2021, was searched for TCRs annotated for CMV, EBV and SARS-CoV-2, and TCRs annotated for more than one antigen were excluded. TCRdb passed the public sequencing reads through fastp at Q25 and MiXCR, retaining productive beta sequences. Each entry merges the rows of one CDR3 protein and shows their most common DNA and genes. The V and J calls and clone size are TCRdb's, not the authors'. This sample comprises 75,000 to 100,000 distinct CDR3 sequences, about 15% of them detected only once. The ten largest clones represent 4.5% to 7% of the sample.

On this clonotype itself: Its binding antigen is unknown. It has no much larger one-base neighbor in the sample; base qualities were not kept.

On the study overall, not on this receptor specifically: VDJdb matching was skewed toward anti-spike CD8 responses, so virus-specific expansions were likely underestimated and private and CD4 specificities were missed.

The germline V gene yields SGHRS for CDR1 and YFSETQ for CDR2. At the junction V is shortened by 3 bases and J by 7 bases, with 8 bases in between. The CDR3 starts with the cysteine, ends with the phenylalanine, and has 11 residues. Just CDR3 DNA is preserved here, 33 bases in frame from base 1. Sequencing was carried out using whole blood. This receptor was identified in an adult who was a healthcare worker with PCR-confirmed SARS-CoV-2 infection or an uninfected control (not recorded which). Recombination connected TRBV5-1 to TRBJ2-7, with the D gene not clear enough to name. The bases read TGCGCCAGCAGCTCGCTCGGGGAGCAGTACTTC. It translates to CASSSLGEQYF.